These 5 T cell receptor beta chains were all obtained from the same sample, sequenced in a study of cytomegalovirus exposure and HLA in healthy donors. PCR was performed using 60 Vbeta and 13 Jbeta primers. Measured with immunoSEQ multiplex PCR; TCRdb has only the in-frame clones, and not every one. The sample holds about 140,000 clones, around 78% seen once. Sequences were obtained from PBMCs. The source of these receptors is a woman younger than 30 in good health and CMV-seropositive.

This clone occurred a few times. The rearrangement links TRBV19 to TRBJ1-2, with D perhaps matching TRBD1 (6 bases). Per the germline V gene, CDR1 is LNHDA and CDR2 is SQIVND (reference sequence). V lost 7 bases and J 3 bases, leaving 15 bases between the germline ends. This CDR3 is 14 amino acids long. CDR3 sequence: CASTPSTGHYGYTF. The CDR3 DNA reads as TGTGCCAGTACCCCCTCAACAGGGCACTATGGCTACACCTTC.

The V call is TRBV4-3, the J call TRBJ2-7; unclear D gene. The CDR3 consists of 14 residues. V was clipped by 1 base and J by 3 bases, with 10 bases between them. Germline CDR1 LGHNA, CDR2 YSLEER. The CDR3 is CASSQVSNSYEQYF. The CDR3 DNA reads as TGCGCCAGCAGCCAAGTAAGCAATAGCTACGAGCAGTACTTC.

The chain uses TRBV27 and TRBJ1-2; 7 bases are shared with TRBD1. The V segment lost 8 bases and the J segment 4 bases; nucleotides outside the gene matches: 10. CDR1 MNHEY and CDR2 SMNVEV come from the germline V gene (reference sequence). The CDR3 has 14 residues. The CDR3 DNA sequence: TGTGCCAGCCGACCTAGGGCAGGGGGCTATGGCTACACCTTC. Encoded protein: CASRPRAGGYGYTF.

V and J are TRBV5-1 and TRBJ2-5, with 9 bases identical to TRBD1. This CDR3 contains 15 residues. The germline V gene has CDR1 SGHRS and CDR2 YFSETQ. V shed 3 bases and J 3 bases; nucleotides not matched to a gene: 6. CDR3 nucleotide sequence: TGCGCCAGCAGCTCCGGGACAGGGTGGGAAGAGACCCAGTACTTC. The encoded protein is CASSSGTGWEETQYF. The full variable domain, with the rest looked up from reference TRBV5-1 and TRBJ2-5, is KAGVTQTPRYLIKTRGQQVTLSCSPISGHRSVSWYQQTPGQGLQFLFEYFSETQRNKGNFPGRFSGRQFSNSRSEMNVSTLELGDSALYLCASSSGTGWEETQYFGPGTRLLVL.

This chain links TRBV10-2 with TRBJ2-1; 8 bases align to TRBD2. J gave up 0 bases and V 2 bases, and 6 bases lay outside the gene matches. This CDR3 has 17 residues. Germline V gene data show CDR1 as WSHSY and CDR2 as SAAADI. This CDR3 reads CASSETSGVSSYNEQFF. For the CDR3, the DNA is TGCGCCAGCAGTGAGACTAGCGGAGTTAGCTCCTACAATGAGCAGTTCTTC.